A selection of T cell receptor beta chains follows, all from one sample in a study of T-cell reconstitution after alpha-beta-depleted transplantation in children. MiXCR, run by TCRdb on the PCR reads, gives a single entry per CDR3 protein. The sample contains hundreds of thousands of distinct CDR3 sequences, around 15% of which appear only once. The source material was PBMCs, mostly from graft donor cells, sampled 360 days after TCRalphabeta/CD19-depleted stem cell transplant. These receptors originate from a male patient under 18 who had a stem cell transplant for acute lymphoblastic leukemia, so the T cells may come from the graft donor. CDR3s include the opening cysteine and the closing phenylalanine or tryptophan. D genes are given only for firm matches. The size of a clone is reported for some rows only, either as once, few or many, or as a class for expanded clones.

D: TRBD2
size: NA
J: TRBJ2-3
V: TRBV18
CDR3: CASSPLSGRGGTDTQYF
DNA: TGTGCCAGCTCACCCCTTAGCGGGAGAGGTGGGACAGATACGCAGTATTTT

D: NA
size: NA
J: TRBJ1-1
V: TRBV6-2/TRBV6-3
CDR3: CASSFLLGTEAFF
DNA: TGTGCCAGCAGTTTCCTCCTTGGCACTGAAGCTTTCTTT

D: NA
size: few
J: TRBJ2-5
V: TRBV5-1
CDR3: CASKFADRLETQYF
DNA: TGCGCCAGCAAGTTTGCTGACCGCCTAGAGACCCAGTACTTC

D: NA
size: NA
J: TRBJ1-1
V: TRBV4-2
CDR3: CASSPGFGTEAFF
DNA: TGTGCCAGCAGCCCAGGGTTTGGGACTGAAGCTTTCTTT

D: NA
size: NA
J: TRBJ2-5
V: TRBV21-1
CDR3: CASSKAIGTHRETQYF
DNA: TGTGCCAGCAGCAAAGCCATAGGCACCCATCGGGAGACCCAGTACTTC

D: NA
size: few
J: TRBJ1-3
V: TRBV7-2
CDR3: CASSSWTAGNTIYF
DNA: TGTGCCAGCAGCTCCTGGACAGCTGGAAACACCATATATTTT

D: NA
size: few
J: TRBJ2-1
V: TRBV20-1
CDR3: CSAKRPASYNEQFF
DNA: TGCAGTGCTAAACGGCCCGCCTCCTACAATGAGCAGTTCTTC

D: TRBD1
size: NA
J: TRBJ2-5
V: TRBV5-5
CDR3: CASRRDRVVIRETQYF
DNA: TGTGCCAGCCGCCGGGACAGGGTAGTGATACGAGAGACCCAGTACTTC

D: TRBD1
size: many
J: TRBJ1-1
V: TRBV12-3/TRBV12-4
CDR3: CASSLGDRYMNTEAFF
DNA: TGTGCCAGCAGTTTAGGGGACAGATACATGAACACTGAAGCTTTCTTT

D: TRBD2
size: few
J: TRBJ2-7
V: TRBV27
CDR3: CASSLSRGLAGSRYEQYF
DNA: TGTGCCAGCAGTTTATCCCGGGGACTAGCGGGTTCTAGATACGAGCAGTACTTC

D: TRBD1
size: few
J: TRBJ1-1
V: TRBV20-1
CDR3: CSRNRGNTEAFF
DNA: TGCAGTCGGAACAGGGGGAACACTGAAGCTTTCTTT

D: NA
size: once
J: TRBJ2-7
V: TRBV5-1
CDR3: CASSLDFLLEQYF
DNA: TGCGCCAGCAGCTTGGATTTCCTGCTCGAGCAGTACTTC

D: NA
size: few
J: TRBJ2-5
V: TRBV20-1
CDR3: CSARVGTQYF
DNA: TGCAGTGCTAGAGTTGGGACCCAGTACTTC

D: NA
size: many
J: TRBJ2-3
V: TRBV4-1
CDR3: CASSQDPGEDTQYF
DNA: TGCGCCAGCAGCCAAGATCCCGGCGAGGATACGCAGTATTTT

D: NA
size: few
J: TRBJ1-1
V: TRBV7-8
CDR3: CASSLWGSIQLNTEAFF
DNA: TGTGCCAGCAGCTTATGGGGCTCGATCCAGCTGAACACTGAAGCTTTCTTT

D: TRBD2
size: few
J: TRBJ2-1
V: TRBV5-1
CDR3: CASSPTTSGRWLFF
DNA: TGCGCCAGCAGCCCGACGACTAGCGGGAGATGGTTGTTCTTC

D: TRBD2
size: few
J: TRBJ2-1
V: TRBV5-1
CDR3: CASSYGTSGIVDEQFF
DNA: TGCGCCAGCAGCTACGGGACTAGCGGGATAGTCGATGAGCAGTTCTTC

D: TRBD1
size: NA
J: TRBJ2-3
V: TRBV6-5
CDR3: CASSYYGTASGTDTQYF
DNA: TGTGCCAGCAGTTATTACGGGACAGCCTCTGGCACAGATACGCAGTATTTT

D: TRBD1
size: NA
J: TRBJ2-7
V: TRBV3-1
CDR3: CASSQEDRDPLFSYEQYF
DNA: TGTGCCAGCAGCCAAGAAGACAGGGACCCTCTCTTCAGCTACGAGCAGTACTTC

D: NA
size: many
J: TRBJ2-2
V: TRBV29-1
CDR3: CSVESGRANTGELFF
DNA: TGCAGCGTTGAATCGGGTCGGGCGAACACCGGGGAGCTGTTTTTT

D: NA
size: few
J: TRBJ2-3
V: TRBV9
CDR3: CASSNRGIVRAGFGDTQYF
DNA: TGTGCCAGCAGCAACAGGGGAATAGTACGAGCGGGGTTCGGAGATACGCAGTATTTT

D: NA
size: many
J: TRBJ2-6
V: TRBV29-1
CDR3: CSVRTVLLSGANVLTF
DNA: TGCAGCGTTAGGACAGTACTACTCTCTGGGGCCAACGTCCTGACTTTC

D: TRBD2
size: NA
J: TRBJ2-7
V: TRBV12-3/TRBV12-4
CDR3: CASQAGAGYEQYF
DNA: TGTGCCAGCCAAGCGGGAGCCGGATACGAGCAGTACTTC

D: TRBD2
size: few
J: TRBJ2-3
V: TRBV5-4
CDR3: CASSLSRLATRTDTQYF
DNA: TGTGCCAGCAGCTTGTCCAGACTAGCGACCCGCACAGATACGCAGTATTTT

D: TRBD2
size: few
J: TRBJ2-1
V: TRBV6-4
CDR3: CASSEQASGSSYNEQFF
DNA: TGTGCCAGCAGTGAGCAGGCTAGCGGGAGTTCCTACAATGAGCAGTTCTTC

D: TRBD1
size: NA
J: TRBJ2-1
V: TRBV9
CDR3: CASNTPWDRSYNEQFF
DNA: TGTGCCAGCAACACCCCCTGGGACAGATCCTACAATGAGCAGTTCTTC

D: TRBD1
size: once
J: TRBJ2-3
V: TRBV2
CDR3: CASSTDRGIADTQYF
DNA: TGTGCCAGCAGTACTGACAGGGGAATAGCAGATACGCAGTATTTT

D: TRBD2
size: few
J: TRBJ2-7
V: TRBV18
CDR3: CASSPQSGATYEQYF
DNA: TGTGCCAGCTCACCACAAAGCGGGGCCACCTACGAGCAGTACTTC

D: NA
size: NA
J: TRBJ2-1
V: TRBV7-8
CDR3: CASSSASYNEQFF
DNA: TGTGCCAGCAGCTCCGCCTCCTACAATGAGCAGTTCTTC

D: TRBD1
size: NA
J: TRBJ2-7
V: TRBV20-1
CDR3: CSADGQGYEQYF
DNA: TGCAGTGCCGACGGACAGGGTTACGAGCAGTACTTC

D: NA
size: few
J: TRBJ1-1
V: TRBV5-5
CDR3: CASSGRDNGEAFF
DNA: TGTGCCAGCAGCGGCCGGGACAATGGTGAAGCTTTCTTT

D: TRBD2
size: NA
J: TRBJ2-1
V: TRBV4-1
CDR3: CASSQVRLAGTYNEQFF
DNA: TGCGCCAGCAGCCAAGTCAGACTAGCGGGAACCTACAATGAGCAGTTCTTC

D: NA
size: NA
J: TRBJ2-2
V: TRBV7-6
CDR3: CASSSVLAKVSGELFF
DNA: TGTGCCAGCAGCTCAGTGCTAGCGAAAGTCTCCGGGGAGCTGTTTTTT

D: TRBD2
size: NA
J: TRBJ2-7
V: TRBV4-1
CDR3: CASSQRAPTSQGTSSYEQYF
DNA: TGCGCCAGCAGCCAACGAGCTCCAACATCTCAGGGGACTAGCTCCTACGAGCAGTACTTC

D: TRBD2
size: NA
J: TRBJ2-7
V: TRBV5-1
CDR3: CASSPGAAGFKFFHEQYF
DNA: TGCGCCAGCAGCCCCGGGGCAGCGGGGTTCAAGTTTTTCCACGAGCAGTACTTC

D: TRBD1
size: many
J: TRBJ2-5
V: TRBV20-1
CDR3: CSATGTGVRETQYF
DNA: TGCAGTGCCACCGGGACAGGGGTTAGGGAGACCCAGTACTTC

D: TRBD2
size: NA
J: TRBJ2-7
V: TRBV11-2
CDR3: CASSSAGGSLYEQYF
DNA: TGTGCCAGCAGCTCCGCCGGCGGGAGTTTATACGAGCAGTACTTC

D: TRBD1
size: once
J: TRBJ1-5
V: TRBV3-1
CDR3: CASSPRDRGNQPQHF
DNA: TGTGCCAGCAGCCCCCGGGACAGGGGAAATCAGCCCCAGCATTTT

D: TRBD2
size: NA
J: TRBJ2-5
V: TRBV3-1
CDR3: CASSQWETSGIEGTQYF
DNA: TGTGCCAGCAGCCAGTGGGAGACTAGCGGGATCGAGGGGACCCAGTACTTC

D: NA
size: many
J: TRBJ2-1
V: TRBV7-3
CDR3: CASSSPDPRGFHEQFF
DNA: TGTGCCAGCAGCTCACCGGACCCCCGGGGTTTCCATGAGCAGTTCTTC

D: NA
size: NA
J: TRBJ2-7
V: TRBV7-2
CDR3: CASSLRTQQYF
DNA: TGTGCCAGCAGCTTAAGAACCCAGCAGTACTTC

D: NA
size: NA
J: TRBJ1-1
V: TRBV27
CDR3: CASSLLGATEAFF
DNA: TGTGCCAGCAGTCTATTAGGGGCGACTGAAGCTTTCTTT

D: NA
size: NA
J: TRBJ2-1
V: TRBV12-3/TRBV12-4
CDR3: CASSLRSTYNEQFF
DNA: TGTGCCAGCAGTTTACGAAGCACCTACAATGAGCAGTTCTTC

D: NA
size: NA
J: TRBJ2-3
V: TRBV12-3/TRBV12-4
CDR3: CASTLTDTQYF
DNA: TGTGCCAGCACCCTCACAGATACGCAGTATTTT

D: TRBD2
size: NA
J: TRBJ2-1
V: TRBV6-1
CDR3: CASRSSGRVAEQFF
DNA: TGTGCCAGCAGATCTAGCGGGAGGGTAGCTGAGCAGTTCTTC

D: TRBD1
size: many
J: TRBJ2-7
V: TRBV10-3
CDR3: CAISEWAGGTYEQYF
DNA: TGTGCCATCAGTGAGTGGGCAGGGGGTACCTACGAGCAGTACTTC

D: NA
size: few
J: TRBJ1-1
V: TRBV10-2
CDR3: CASRGDMNTEAFF
DNA: TGCGCCAGCAGGGGAGATATGAACACTGAAGCTTTCTTT

D: NA
size: many
J: TRBJ2-7
V: TRBV4-2
CDR3: CASSQGAPEYEQYF
DNA: TGTGCCAGCAGCCAAGGGGCACCAGAATACGAGCAGTACTTC

D: NA
size: NA
J: TRBJ2-4
V: TRBV20-1
CDR3: CSATIKGKGNIQYF
DNA: TGCAGTGCCACTATTAAGGGAAAGGGGAACATTCAGTACTTC

D: NA
size: NA
J: TRBJ2-5
V: TRBV4-1
CDR3: CASSRVIGETQYF
DNA: TGCGCCAGCAGTCGGGTTATTGGAGAGACCCAGTACTTC

D: NA
size: many
J: TRBJ2-3
V: TRBV15
CDR3: CATSREVAITDTQYF
DNA: TGTGCCACCAGCAGAGAGGTAGCAATCACAGATACGCAGTATTTT

D: NA
size: many
J: TRBJ1-2
V: TRBV4-2
CDR3: CASSQEYGGDYGYTF
DNA: TGTGCCAGCAGCCAAGAATATGGTGGAGACTATGGCTACACCTTC

D: NA
size: many
J: TRBJ2-7
V: TRBV27
CDR3: CASSPLLAPTGTEQYF
DNA: TGTGCCAGCAGTCCTCTTCTAGCGCCTACCGGGACCGAGCAGTACTTC

D: TRBD2
size: NA
J: TRBJ2-1
V: TRBV7-3
CDR3: CASSLYPGTSGVYNEQFF
DNA: TGTGCCAGCAGCCTCTACCCCGGAACTAGCGGAGTCTACAATGAGCAGTTCTTC

D: TRBD1
size: NA
J: TRBJ1-2
V: TRBV20-1
CDR3: CSASTGTPYGYTF
DNA: TGCAGTGCCTCGACAGGGACGCCTTATGGCTACACCTTC